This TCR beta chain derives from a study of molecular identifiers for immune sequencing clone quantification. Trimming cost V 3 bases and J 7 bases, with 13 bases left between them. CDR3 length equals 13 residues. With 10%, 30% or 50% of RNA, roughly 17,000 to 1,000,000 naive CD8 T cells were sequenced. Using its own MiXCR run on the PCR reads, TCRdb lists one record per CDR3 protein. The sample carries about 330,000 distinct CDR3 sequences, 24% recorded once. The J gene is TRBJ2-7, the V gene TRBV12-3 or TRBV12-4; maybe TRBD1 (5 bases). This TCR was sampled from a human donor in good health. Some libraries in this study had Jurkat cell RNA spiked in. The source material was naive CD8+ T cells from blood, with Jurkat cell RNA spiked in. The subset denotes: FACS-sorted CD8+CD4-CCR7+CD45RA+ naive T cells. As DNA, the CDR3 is TGTGCCAGCAGTTTGTTCAGGGTTGGGGAGCAGTACTTC. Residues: CASSLFRVGEQYF.